The 16 T cell receptor beta chains given below trace back to one sample, sequenced in a study of T-cell reconstitution after alpha-beta-depleted transplantation in children. This sample's TCRbeta library carried unique molecular identifier barcodes. A single record per CDR3 protein comes from TCRdb applying MiXCR to the PCR reads. The data show about 610,000 distinct CDR3 sequences, approximately 30% seen once. The starting material was PBMCs, obtained before TCRalphabeta/CD19-depleted stem cell transplant. These receptors were collected from a boy younger than two with Wiskott-Aldrich syndrome, due to receive a stem cell transplant.

This clonotype was counted between two and nine times. The V and J genes are TRBV13 and TRBJ2-3, with D perhaps matching TRBD1 or TRBD2 (6 bases each). Germline CDR1 PRHDT, CDR2 FYEKMQ (reference sequence). This CDR3 is 15 amino acids long. Deletions cut 4 bases from V and 1 base from J, with 12 bases between. In DNA, the CDR3 is TGTGCCAGCAGCTGGAGGGACACCCGCACAGATACGCAGTATTTT. Encoded protein: CASSWRDTRTDTQYF. Variable domain in full (rest from reference TRBV13 and TRBJ2-3): AAGVIQSPRHLIKEKRETATLKCYPIPRHDTVYWYQQGPGQDPQFLISFYEKMQSDKGSIPDRFSAQQFSDYHSELNMSSLELGDSALYFCASSWRDTRTDTQYFGPGTRLTVL.

The chain links TRBV19 to TRBJ2-5; a possible D gene is TRBD2 (6 bases). This CDR3 is built from 12 residues. The germline V gene encodes CDR1 LNHDA and CDR2 SQIVND (reference sequence). The V end lost 6 bases, the J end lost 9 bases, and 14 bases lay between the germline ends. CDR3 nucleotide sequence: TGTGCCAGTAGGGGACCAAGGAGGGCCCAGTACTTC. This gives the protein CASRGPRRAQYF.

This clonotype was found a few times. The rearrangement joins TRBV7-3 to TRBJ2-1; TRBD2 aligns across 14 bases. The J segment lost 5 bases and the V segment lost 8 bases, leaving 5 bases of the junction unmatched. The length of the CDR3 is 15 residues. The germline V gene encodes CDR1 SGHTA and CDR2 FQGTGA. CDR3 sequence reads: CASSGLAGVDNEQFF. Here the CDR3 DNA reads TGTGCCAGCTCGGGACTAGCGGGAGTGGACAATGAGCAGTTCTTC.

This clonotype was counted only a few times. The gene calls are TRBV24-1 and TRBJ2-1; 10 positions match TRBD2. V was pared by 4 bases and J by 5 bases, with 7 bases of the junction left unmatched. Looked up from germline, CDR1 is KGHDR and CDR2 is SFDVKD. CDR3 length equals 16 residues. Here the CDR3 reads CATSDRIGLADNEQFF. CDR3 nucleotide sequence: TGTGCCACCAGTGACCGGATCGGACTAGCGGACAATGAGCAGTTCTTC.

In this sample, this clonotype turned up a few times. This chain uses TRBV28 with TRBJ2-3; 10 bases align to TRBD2. The CDR3 is 17 residues long. Germline V gene sequence: CDR1 MDHEN, CDR2 SYDVKM. The junction had 7 bases not matched to a gene; V was cut back by 2 bases and J by 2 bases. This CDR3 reads CASSLGGSGRHTDTQYF. In DNA, the CDR3 is TGTGCCAGCAGTTTAGGGGGTAGCGGGAGGCACACAGATACGCAGTATTTT.

V and J are TRBV30 and TRBJ2-7; D is possibly TRBD2 (5 bases). Trimming took 1 base from V and 3 from J, leaving 10 bases between them. The CDR3 spans 13 residues. Germline CDR1 and CDR2: GTSNPN and SVGIG (reference sequence). Written as DNA, the CDR3 is TGTGCCTGGAGTGGGGGAGCCGACTACGAGCAGTACTTC. Translation: CAWSGGADYEQYF.

This chain links TRBV12-3 or TRBV12-4 with TRBJ1-2; TRBD1 aligns across 9 bases. The CDR3 has 15 amino acids. Trimming at V came to 5 bases and at J to 5 bases, leaving 9 bases not matched to a gene. The CDR3 DNA reads as TGTGCCAGCAGTCCCGACAGGGGGGTGATATATGGCTACACCTTC. Amino acid sequence: CASSPDRGVIYGYTF.

In its sample, this clonotype was seen a few times. CDR3 sequence reads: CAISESTLTEQYF. Here the CDR3 DNA reads TGTGCCATCAGTGAGTCGACCCTAACCGAGCAGTACTTC. The rearrangement joins TRBV10-3 to TRBJ2-7; no definite D call. The V gene's germline CDR1 is ENHRY and CDR2 SYGVKD. V gave up 0 bases and J gave up 6 bases, with 9 bases separating them. This CDR3 contains 13 residues.

This clonotype was seen at least ten times. This sequence joins TRBV5-1 and TRBJ2-3; D perhaps matches TRBD2 (6 bases). V was trimmed by 3 bases and J by 5 bases, leaving 13 bases between them. Germline V gene sequence: CDR1 SGHRS, CDR2 YFSETQ. CDR3 length: 14 residues. The CDR3 sequence: CASSSVVGGDTQYF. DNA of the CDR3: TGCGCCAGCAGCTCCGTGGTGGGAGGAGATACGCAGTATTTT.

This clonotype was detected once. The gene calls are TRBV19 and TRBJ1-1; D gene ambiguous. V was pared by 2 bases and J by 1 base, with 11 bases between. CDR3 size: 15 residues. Germline V lookup: CDR1 LNHDA, CDR2 SQIVND (reference sequence). This CDR3 reads CASSIIAAQNTEAFF. The CDR3 DNA reads TGTGCCAGTAGTATAATCGCAGCACAGAACACTGAAGCTTTCTTT.

The chain couples TRBV5-1 to TRBJ2-3; the D is unclear. The ends were cut back, 7 bases at V and 3 bases at J, with 15 bases in the middle. The germline V gene encodes CDR1 SGHRS and CDR2 YFSETQ. The length of the CDR3 is 14 residues. CDR3 nucleotides: TGCGCCAGCCGCTCGCCGAGCTCAACAGATACGCAGTATTTT. Translation: CASRSPSSTDTQYF.

The gene calls are TRBV5-6 and TRBJ2-1, with TRBD2 matching 7 bases. The CDR3 covers 16 residues. Per germline, CDR1 SGHDT and CDR2 YYEEEE. J lost 6 bases, V lost 2 bases, and 11 bases had no gene match. This chain's CDR3 is CASSLTSRELRNEQFF. DNA for the CDR3: TGTGCCAGCAGCTTAACCTCGCGGGAGTTGCGCAATGAGCAGTTCTTC.

The CDR3 coding sequence is TGTGCCAGCAGCCCCTGGGTAACGAACACTGAAGCTTTCTTT. As protein: CASSPWVTNTEAFF. V usage is TRBV12-3 or TRBV12-4 and J usage is TRBJ1-1, with D unresolved. V lost 6 bases to trimming and J lost 1 base, with 12 bases between them. The CDR3 loop spans 14 amino acids.

Only a few counts were recorded for this clonotype. The chain employs TRBV20-1 and TRBJ2-3; D might be TRBD1 (6 bases). The V and J ends lost 3 bases and 3 bases respectively, with 16 bases between them. Germline loops: CDR1 DFQATT, CDR2 SNEGSKA (reference sequence). The CDR3 spans 15 residues. The CDR3 coding sequence is TGCAGTGCTAGCATCAGGGGTCCCGGTACAGATACGCAGTATTTT. It encodes CSASIRGPGTDTQYF.

The V gene is TRBV10-3, the J gene TRBJ2-3; TRBD1 matches 8 bases. Unmatched junction bases numbered 5, after V lost 7 bases and J lost 2 bases. CDR1 is ENHRY and CDR2 is SYGVKD in the germline V gene. The length of the CDR3 is 14 residues. The CDR3 sequence is CAITPGQDTDTQYF. CDR3 nucleotides: TGTGCCATCACGCCGGGACAGGACACAGATACGCAGTATTTT.

V and J are TRBV15 and TRBJ1-6; D call uncertain. The CDR3 spans 13 residues. Deletions cut 6 bases from V and 8 bases from J, with 11 bases between. Germline CDR1 is LNHNV and CDR2 is YYDKDF (reference sequence). The chain's CDR3 is CATSHRGYSPLHF. The CDR3 bases are TGTGCCACCAGTCACAGAGGCTATTCACCCCTCCACTTT.